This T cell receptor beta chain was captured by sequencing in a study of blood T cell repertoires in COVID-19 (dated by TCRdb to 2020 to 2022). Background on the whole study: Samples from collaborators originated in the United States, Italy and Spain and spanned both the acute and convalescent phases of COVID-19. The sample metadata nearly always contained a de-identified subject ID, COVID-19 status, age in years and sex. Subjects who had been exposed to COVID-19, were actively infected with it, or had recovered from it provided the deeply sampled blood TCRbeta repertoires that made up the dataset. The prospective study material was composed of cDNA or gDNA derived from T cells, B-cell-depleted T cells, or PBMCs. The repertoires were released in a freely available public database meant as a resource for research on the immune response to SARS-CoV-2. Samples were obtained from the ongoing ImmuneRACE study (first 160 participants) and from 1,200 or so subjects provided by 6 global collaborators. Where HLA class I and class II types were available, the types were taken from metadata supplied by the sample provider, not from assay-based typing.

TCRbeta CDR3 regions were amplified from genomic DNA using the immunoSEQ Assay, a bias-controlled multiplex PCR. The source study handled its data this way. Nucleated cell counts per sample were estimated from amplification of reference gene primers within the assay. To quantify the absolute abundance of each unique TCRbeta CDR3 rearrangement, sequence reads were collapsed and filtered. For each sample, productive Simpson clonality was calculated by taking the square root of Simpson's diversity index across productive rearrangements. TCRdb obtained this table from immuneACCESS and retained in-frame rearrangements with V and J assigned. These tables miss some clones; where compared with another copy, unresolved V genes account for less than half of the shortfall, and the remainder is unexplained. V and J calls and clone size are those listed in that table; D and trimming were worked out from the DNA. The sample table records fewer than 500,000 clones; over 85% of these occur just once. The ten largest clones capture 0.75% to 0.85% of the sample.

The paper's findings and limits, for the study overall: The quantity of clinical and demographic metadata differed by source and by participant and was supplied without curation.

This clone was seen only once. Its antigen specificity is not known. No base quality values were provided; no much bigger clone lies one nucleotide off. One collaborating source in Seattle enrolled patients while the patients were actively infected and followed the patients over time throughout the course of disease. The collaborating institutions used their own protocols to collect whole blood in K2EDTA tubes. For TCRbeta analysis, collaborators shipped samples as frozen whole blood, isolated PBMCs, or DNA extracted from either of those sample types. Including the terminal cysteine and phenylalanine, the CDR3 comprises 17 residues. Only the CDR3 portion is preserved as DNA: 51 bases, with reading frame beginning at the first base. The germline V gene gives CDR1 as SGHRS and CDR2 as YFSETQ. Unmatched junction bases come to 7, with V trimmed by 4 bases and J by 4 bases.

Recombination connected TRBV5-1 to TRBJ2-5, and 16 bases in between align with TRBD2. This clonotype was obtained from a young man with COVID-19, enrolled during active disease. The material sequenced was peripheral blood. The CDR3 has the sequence CASSTGLAGGPVETQYF. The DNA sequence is TGCGCCAGCAGCACGGGACTAGCGGGAGGGCCGGTAGAGACCCAGTACTTC.